Listed here are 17 T cell receptor beta chains from one sample, sequenced in a study of T cells after yellow fever vaccination. TCRdb itself ran the 5' RACE reads through MiXCR, one entry per CDR3 protein. The sample gives hundreds of thousands of distinct CDR3 sequences, approximately 13% of which show up once; more than 12% is in the top ten. The sequencing used PBMCs, collected on the day of the yellow fever booster vaccination. These TCRs come from a man aged 30 to 39 who received the YFV17D yellow fever vaccine.

The chain couples TRBV29-1 to TRBJ2-7; TRBD2 matches at 8 bases. V lost 7 bases, J lost 0 bases, and 5 bases stayed unmatched. The CDR3 consists of 13 residues. From germline, CDR1 is SQVTM and CDR2 ANQGSEA. The DNA for the CDR3 is TGCAGCGCTCGGCGGGGGGTCTCCTACGAGCAGTACTTC. It codes for CSARRGVSYEQYF.

This chain joins TRBV4-3 and TRBJ1-2; a weak D match, TRBD1 (5 bases). V was clipped by 2 bases and J by 3 bases, with 13 bases between them. Germline values: CDR1 LGHNA, CDR2 YSLEER. CDR3 length: 15 amino acids. This CDR3 is CASSQLPSGDYGYTF. The CDR3 DNA reads TGCGCCAGCAGCCAACTACCCTCGGGGGACTATGGCTACACCTTC.

This clonotype was detected a few times. The rearrangement joins TRBV10-3 to TRBJ2-1; 7 nucleotides agree with TRBD1. The V segment lost 10 bases and the J segment 3 bases; nucleotides outside the gene matches: 6. The germline V gene has CDR1 ENHRY and CDR2 SYGVKD. The CDR3 sequence is 13 residues long. The CDR3 nucleotides are TGTGCCACGGTGGACAGGAACTACAATGAGCAGTTCTTC. It encodes CATVDRNYNEQFF.

The V call is TRBV5-8, the J call TRBJ2-1; a possible D gene is TRBD2 (5 bases). The CDR3 runs 15 residues. V was clipped by 2 bases and J by 8 bases, with 17 bases between them. Germline CDR1 SGHTS, CDR2 YDEGEE. Here the CDR3 DNA reads TGTGCCAGCAGCTTTCAGCAGAGCATGAGGGATGAGCAGTTCTTC. Protein: CASSFQQSMRDEQFF.

This clonotype was observed a handful of times. J is TRBJ2-1 and V is TRBV5-6; a weak D match, TRBD2 (6 bases). The CDR3 extends over 15 amino acids. Per germline, CDR1 SGHDT and CDR2 YYEEEE. With 5 bases removed from V and 1 base from J, the gap between germline ends came to 13 bases. The CDR3 coding sequence is TGTGCCAGCAGGTGGCGGGGTCCATCCTACAATGAGCAGTTCTTC. It codes for CASRWRGPSYNEQFF.

This clonotype was detected only a few times. The V gene is TRBV12-3 or TRBV12-4, the J gene TRBJ2-7; the D is unclear. Trimming stripped 3 bases from V and 0 bases from J, with 9 bases between. This CDR3 is built from 14 residues. In DNA, the CDR3 is TGTGCCAGCAGTTTTCGTGGGGACTCCTACGAGCAGTACTTC. This sequence encodes CASSFRGDSYEQYF.

This clonotype has only a few counts. This sequence joins TRBV12-3 or TRBV12-4 and TRBJ2-1; the match to TRBD1 covers 8 bases. This CDR3 has 15 amino acids. With V trimmed by 4 bases and J by 9 bases, 11 bases remained unmatched. For the CDR3, the DNA is TGTGCCAGCAGTTCCCCGGACAGGGAGTCAGGTGAGCAGTTCTTC. Protein sequence: CASSSPDRESGEQFF.

Comments on this clonotype: Germline is not matched at one junction end, which may reflect a read error. CDR3 sequence reads: CVSSEGTSYGYTF. In DNA, the CDR3 is TGTGTCAGCAGCGAGGGGACGAGCTATGGCTACACCTTC. The J gene is TRBJ1-2, the V gene TRBV3-1, with D tentatively TRBD1 (5 bases). The CDR3 length is 13 residues. Germline CDR1 is LGHDT and CDR2 is YNNKEL (reference sequence).

A few counts support this clonotype. CDR3 residues: CASSLRMGAPPEQYF. CDR3 nucleotide sequence: TGTGCCAGCAGTTTAAGAATGGGGGCCCCTCCCGAGCAGTACTTC. The chain links TRBV28 to TRBJ2-7; the D gene is possibly TRBD1 (6 bases). Trimming pared 2 bases from V and 6 bases from J, leaving 17 bases between. CDR1 MDHEN and CDR2 SYDVKM come from the germline V gene. The CDR3 contains 15 residues.

The sample holds one count of this clonotype. The chain joins TRBV12-3 or TRBV12-4 to TRBJ2-3; tentatively, D is TRBD1 (6 bases). The CDR3 loop spans 15 amino acids. Trimming took 1 base from V and 1 from J, leaving 9 bases between them. CDR3 residues: CASSLGQVRTDTQYF. The CDR3, as DNA: TGTGCCAGCAGTTTAGGACAGGTTCGCACAGATACGCAGTATTTT.

The chain uses TRBV6-2 or TRBV6-3 and TRBJ2-7; 9 nucleotides match TRBD1. V dropped 6 bases and J dropped 3; count of bases not matched to a gene: 12. The CDR3 spans 16 residues. CDR1 and CDR2 (germline): MNHEY, SVGEGT. The CDR3 sequence: CASRYAPGQGYYEQYF. In DNA, the CDR3 is TGTGCCAGCAGATACGCCCCGGGACAGGGTTACTACGAGCAGTACTTC.

The rearrangement links TRBV6-1 to TRBJ2-3, with a weak D call TRBD2 (5 bases). CDR3 length: 16 residues. Trimming removed 7 bases at V and 2 bases at J, with 19 bases between. Germline values: CDR1 MNHNS, CDR2 SASEGT. CDR3 DNA sequence: TGTGCCAGCACCCCCCGTGGGATAGCGATCACAGATACGCAGTATTTT. This translates into CASTPRGIAITDTQYF.

The rearrangement links TRBV7-2 to TRBJ1-2; a possible D gene is TRBD1 (5 bases). Between the trimmed V and J ends, which lost 2 bases and 6 bases, there was a span of 10 bases. Germline V gene lookup returns CDR1 SGHTA and CDR2 FQGNSA. CDR3 size: 13 residues. CDR3 amino acids: CASSLFREDGYTF. CDR3 nucleotide sequence: TGTGCCAGCAGCTTATTCAGGGAGGATGGCTACACCTTC.

This sequence joins TRBV18 and TRBJ2-2, with 9 bases that match TRBD2. Germline CDR1 is KGHSH and CDR2 is LQKENI. V lost 3 bases and J lost 2; bases outside the gene matches: 7. The CDR3 has 17 amino acids. This chain's CDR3 is CASSPRASGINTGELFF. CDR3 coding DNA: TGTGCCAGCTCACCTAGGGCTAGCGGGATCAACACCGGGGAGCTGTTTTTT.

This chain connects TRBV12-3 or TRBV12-4 to TRBJ1-6; D not certain. V lost 5 bases, J lost 10 bases, and 12 bases lay in between. The CDR3 is 13 amino acids. The DNA for the CDR3 is TGTGCCAGCAGTCCGGGTGCCGGGTCACCCCTCCACTTT. Its translation is CASSPGAGSPLHF.

The V and J genes are TRBV5-1 and TRBJ1-1; a possible D gene is TRBD1 (6 bases). The length of the CDR3 is 17 residues. CDR1 and CDR2 (germline): SGHRS, YFSETQ. Between the trimmed V and J ends, which lost 7 bases and 0 bases, there was a span of 22 bases. Here the CDR3 DNA reads TGCGCCAGCCGCGTAGGACAGTTGTTTGCGATGAACACTGAAGCTTTCTTT. This encodes CASRVGQLFAMNTEAFF.

This chain links TRBV5-6 with TRBJ2-1; D is ambiguous. The germline V and J ends were trimmed by 2 bases and 7 bases, with 7 bases remaining between them. The CDR3 runs to 12 residues. Germline-derived CDR1 and CDR2 are SGHDT and YYEEEE. The CDR3 coding sequence is TGTGCCAGCAGCTTTATGCCAAATGAGCAGTTCTTC. The encoded protein is CASSFMPNEQFF. The variable domain in full, with the rest retrieved from reference TRBV5-6 and TRBJ2-1, is DAGVTQSPTHLIKTRGQQVTLRCSPKSGHDTVSWYQQALGQGPQFIFQYYEEEERQRGNFPDRFSGHQFPNYSSELNVNALLLGDSALYLCASSFMPNEQFFGPGTRLTVL.